This is a list of T cell receptor beta chains from one sample in a study of blood T cell repertoires in COVID-19. Some clones are missing from TCRdb's copy, which holds only in-frame ones; the method was immunoSEQ multiplex PCR. The data contain tens of thousands of clones, just over 85% of them seen just once; the ten biggest clones take up approximately 59%. The sample was peripheral blood. The receptors were sampled from a man between 65 and 85 years old with acute or convalescent COVID-19. Both conserved end residues are part of each CDR3. D genes are given only for firm matches. Not every row has a clone size; where given, it reads once, few, many or a size class.

>once|TRBD2|TRBJ2-7|TRBV7-3
TGTGCCAGCAGCTTAAGCGGGAGGGTGAGCGAGCAGTACTTC
CASSLSGRVSEQYF
>-|-|TRBJ1-1|TRBV6-6
TGTGCCAGCAGCCCACTATGGACTGAAGCTTTCTTT
CASSPLWTEAFF
>-|-|TRBJ2-7|TRBV7-2
TGTGCCAGCAGCGGCTGGGGCAACGAGCAGTACTTC
CASSGWGNEQYF
>-|-|TRBJ2-3|TRBV24-1
TGTGCCACCAGTGATTCGGCGGAGGGCACAGATACGCAGTATTTT
CATSDSAEGTDTQYF
>-|TRBD1|TRBJ1-1|TRBV27
TGTGCCAGCAGACGACAGGGCAATGAAGCTTTCTTT
CASRRQGNEAFF
>few|-|TRBJ2-7|TRBV7-3
TGTGCCAGCAGCTTGGCCCTAAACAGCGAGCAGTACTTC
CASSLALNSEQYF
>-|TRBD2|TRBJ2-2|TRBV6-5
TGTGCCTCGGGGGGGACCGGGGAGCTGTTTTTT
CASGGTGELFF
>-|TRBD1|TRBJ1-5|TRBV19
TGTGCCAGTAGTCTTCGCCGCGGGACAGGCCTCCAGCATTTT
CASSLRRGTGLQHF
>-|TRBD2|TRBJ2-3|TRBV6-6
TGTGCCAGCAGACCCGCCCCCGGGACTAAATCAGATACGCAGTATTTT
CASRPAPGTKSDTQYF
>-|TRBD2|TRBJ2-1|TRBV11-1
TGTGCCAGCAGCTTCCTAGCGGGAGGCGGCAATGAGCAGTTCTTC
CASSFLAGGGNEQFF
>-|-|TRBJ2-3|TRBV3-1/TRBV3-2
TGTGCCAGCAGCCATTCTTCAGATACGCAGTATTTT
CASSHSSDTQYF
>-|-|TRBJ2-1|TRBV30
TGTGCCTGGAGTTGGGGGCGGACTGAGCAGTTCTTC
CAWSWGRTEQFF
>-|TRBD2|TRBJ2-1|TRBV19
TGTGCCAGTAGTACCCGGGGGACTAGCGGGAGGAATGAGCAGTTCTTC
CASSTRGTSGRNEQFF
>-|-|TRBJ2-7|TRBV10-3
TGTGCCATCAGTGACGGTTCCTACGAGCAGTACTTC
CAISDGSYEQYF
>-|-|TRBJ2-2|TRBV6-5
TGTGCCAGCAGTTTCAGGACCGGGGAGCTGTTTTTT
CASSFRTGELFF
>-|-|TRBJ1-4|TRBV14
TGTGCCAGCAGCCTAAATGAAAAACTGTTTTTT
CASSLNEKLFF
>few|-|TRBJ2-5|TRBV19
TGTGCCAGTAGTATAGGAGGCCTTCGGTCCCAAGAGACCCAGTACTTC
CASSIGGLRSQETQYF
>-|-|TRBJ2-1|TRBV19
TGTGCCAGTAGTATCCAAGGGACTCAATACAATGAGCAGTTCTTC
CASSIQGTQYNEQFF
>few|-|TRBJ1-4|TRBV4-1
TGCGCCAGCAGCCAAGTAATCCTTATCGGGACTAATGAAAAACTGTTTTTT
CASSQVILIGTNEKLFF
>-|-|TRBJ1-2|TRBV6-2/TRBV6-3
TGTGCCAGCAGTCACCCACGGGGTAACTATGGCTACACCTTC
CASSHPRGNYGYTF
>-|TRBD1|TRBJ2-1|TRBV7-6
TGTGCCAGCAGCTCCCCGGGACAGGGGGGGTACAATGAGCAGTTCTTC
CASSSPGQGGYNEQFF
>-|-|TRBJ2-7|TRBV5-1
TGCGCCAGCAGCTTGGGAGTACCGGGATGGGACGAGCAGTACTTC
CASSLGVPGWDEQYF
>-|TRBD1|TRBJ2-7|TRBV25-1
TGTGCCAGCAGTGACCCCGGGACAGATTTCTACGAGCAGTACTTC
CASSDPGTDFYEQYF
>-|TRBD1|TRBJ1-5|TRBV7-8
TGTGCCAGCAGTCATCGGGTAGGGGGCGGGAATCAGCCCCAGCATTTT
CASSHRVGGGNQPQHF
>-|-|TRBJ1-3|TRBV4-1
TGCGCCAGCAGCCAAGATGGGGCAGGTGGAAACACCATATATTTT
CASSQDGAGGNTIYF
>-|-|TRBJ1-3|TRBV2
TGTGCCAGCGGGACAAGCTACTCTGGAAACACCATATATTTT
CASGTSYSGNTIYF
>-|TRBD1|TRBJ2-5|TRBV6-6
TGTGCCAGCAGCTTAGGACAGGGTGAGACCCAGTACTTC
CASSLGQGETQYF
>-|-|TRBJ2-1|TRBV30
TGTGCCTGGAGTGGCGCTAGCCGAAACAATGAGCAGTTCTTC
CAWSGASRNNEQFF
>once|TRBD2|TRBJ2-5|TRBV10-3
TGTGCCATCAGTGAAAGCGGGAAAGAGACCCAGTACTTC
CAISESGKETQYF
>-|-|TRBJ1-5|TRBV5-5
TGTGCCAGCAGTTTAACAGGGCCCCCCCATCAGCCCCAGCATTTT
CASSLTGPPHQPQHF
>once|-|TRBJ1-2|TRBV19
TGTGCCAGTAGGCCGGGGGGGGGCCCCGCCCAAGCAAACTATGGCTACACCTTC
CASRPGGGPAQANYGYTF
>-|TRBD1|TRBJ2-3|TRBV7-3
TGTGCCAGCAGCCGGGACAGGGGGGCAGATACGCAGTATTTT
CASSRDRGADTQYF
>once|-|TRBJ1-2|TRBV6-4
TGTGCCAGCAGTGAGCAGGGCGGTTATGGCTACACCTTC
CASSEQGGYGYTF
>-|TRBD1|TRBJ1-2|TRBV2
TGTGCCAGCAGCCGGGGACAGGGGGGCTACACCTTC
CASSRGQGGYTF
>once|TRBD2|TRBJ2-1|TRBV10-1
TGCGCCAGCAGTCCGAGGGGACTAGCGCCGAACAATGAGCAGTTCTTC
CASSPRGLAPNNEQFF
>-|-|TRBJ1-6|TRBV5-6
TGTGCCAGCAGCTCATACAGGGTAGATAATTCACCCCTCCACTTT
CASSSYRVDNSPLHF
>-|-|TRBJ1-2|TRBV29-1
TGCAGCGTCTCGGGACTTCTATACGGCTACACCTTC
CSVSGLLYGYTF
>-|-|TRBJ2-1|TRBV2
TGTGCCAGCAGGTCGTACAATGAGCAGTTCTTC
CASRSYNEQFF
>-|-|TRBJ1-1|TRBV5-1
TGCGCCAGCAGCTTGGGACAGGTCATGAACACTGAAGCTTTCTTT
CASSLGQVMNTEAFF
>-|TRBD1|TRBJ1-5|TRBV2
TGTGCCAGCAGCTCCGGGACAGGGAGTCAGCCCCAGCATTTT
CASSSGTGSQPQHF
>once|TRBD1|TRBJ1-1|TRBV25-1
TGTGCCAGCAGTCTTCGGACAGGGTCCGCTGAAGCTTTCTTT
CASSLRTGSAEAFF